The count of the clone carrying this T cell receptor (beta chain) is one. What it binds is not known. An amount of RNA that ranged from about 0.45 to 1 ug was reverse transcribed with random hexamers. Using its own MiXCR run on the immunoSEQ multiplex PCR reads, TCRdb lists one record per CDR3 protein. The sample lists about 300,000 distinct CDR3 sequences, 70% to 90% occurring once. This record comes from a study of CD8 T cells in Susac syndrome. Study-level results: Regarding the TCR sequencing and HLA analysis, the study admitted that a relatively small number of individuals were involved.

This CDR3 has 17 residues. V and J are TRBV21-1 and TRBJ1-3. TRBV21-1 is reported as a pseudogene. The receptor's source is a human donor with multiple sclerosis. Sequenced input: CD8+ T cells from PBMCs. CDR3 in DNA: TGTGCCAGCAGCAAAGGGATTTCAGTGAGCTCTGGAAACACCATATATTTT. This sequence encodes CASSKGISVSSGNTIYF.